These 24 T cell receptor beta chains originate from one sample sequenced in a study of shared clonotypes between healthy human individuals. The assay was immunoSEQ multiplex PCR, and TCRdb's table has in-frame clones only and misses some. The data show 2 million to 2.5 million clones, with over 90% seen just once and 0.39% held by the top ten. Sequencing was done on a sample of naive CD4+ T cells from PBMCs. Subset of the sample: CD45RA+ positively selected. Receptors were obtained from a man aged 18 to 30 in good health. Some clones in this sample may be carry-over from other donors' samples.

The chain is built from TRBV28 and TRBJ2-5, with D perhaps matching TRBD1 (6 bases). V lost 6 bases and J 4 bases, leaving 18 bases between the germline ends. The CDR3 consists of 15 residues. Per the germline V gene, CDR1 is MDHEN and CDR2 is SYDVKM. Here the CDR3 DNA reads TGTGCCAGCAGCTCCGAGGGGCAGGGGCTAGAGACCCAGTACTTC. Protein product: CASSSEGQGLETQYF.

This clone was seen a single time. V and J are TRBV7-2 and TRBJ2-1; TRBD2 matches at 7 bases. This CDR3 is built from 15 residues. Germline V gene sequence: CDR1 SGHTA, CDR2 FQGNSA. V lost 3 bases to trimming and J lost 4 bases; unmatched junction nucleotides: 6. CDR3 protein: CASSFSSGQYNEQFF. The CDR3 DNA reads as TGTGCCAGCAGCTTCTCTAGCGGCCAGTACAATGAGCAGTTCTTC.

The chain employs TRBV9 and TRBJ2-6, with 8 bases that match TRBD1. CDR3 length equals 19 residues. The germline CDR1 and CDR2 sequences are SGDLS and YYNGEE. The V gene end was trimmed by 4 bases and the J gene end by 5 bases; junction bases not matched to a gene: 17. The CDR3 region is CASSSPGTGLPGRANVLTF. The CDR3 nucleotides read TGTGCCAGCAGCTCCCCCGGGACAGGTCTTCCCGGAAGGGCCAACGTCCTGACTTTC.

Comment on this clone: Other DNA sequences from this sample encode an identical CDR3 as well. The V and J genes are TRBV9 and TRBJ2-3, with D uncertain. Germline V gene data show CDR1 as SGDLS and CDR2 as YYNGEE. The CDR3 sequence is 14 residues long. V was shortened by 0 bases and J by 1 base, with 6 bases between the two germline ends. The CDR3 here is CASSVVQGTDTQYF. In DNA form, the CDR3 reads TGTGCCAGCAGCGTAGTTCAAGGCACAGATACGCAGTATTTT.

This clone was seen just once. The CDR3 protein is CASSLESGNEQYF. For the CDR3, the DNA is TGTGCCAGCAGCTTAGAATCAGGGAACGAGCAGTACTTC. The V and J genes are TRBV7-2 and TRBJ2-7; D is perhaps TRBD1 (5 bases). Germline V gives CDR1 SGHTA, CDR2 FQGNSA. The CDR3 is 13 amino acids. The V and J ends lost 1 base and 5 bases respectively, with 9 bases between them.

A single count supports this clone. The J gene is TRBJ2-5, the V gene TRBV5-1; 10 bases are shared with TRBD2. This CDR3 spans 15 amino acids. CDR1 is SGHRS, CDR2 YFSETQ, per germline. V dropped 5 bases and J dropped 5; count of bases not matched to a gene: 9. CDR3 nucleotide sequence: TGCGCCAGCAGGTACGGACTAGCGGCGGCGGAGACCCAGTACTTC. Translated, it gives CASRYGLAAAETQYF. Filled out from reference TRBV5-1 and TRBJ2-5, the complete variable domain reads KAGVTQTPRYLIKTRGQQVTLSCSPISGHRSVSWYQQTPGQGLQFLFEYFSETQRNKGNFPGRFSGRQFSNSRSEMNVSTLELGDSALYLCASRYGLAAAETQYFGPGTRLLVL.

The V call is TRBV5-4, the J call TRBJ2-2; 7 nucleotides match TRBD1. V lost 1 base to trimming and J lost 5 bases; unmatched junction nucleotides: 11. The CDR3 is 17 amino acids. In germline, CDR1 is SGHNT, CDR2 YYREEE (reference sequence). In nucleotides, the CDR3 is TGTGCCAGCAGCTTGCCGGCAGGGGGTCGTTCGACCGGGGAGCTGTTTTTT. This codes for CASSLPAGGRSTGELFF.

The CDR3, as DNA: TGCGCCAGCAGCTTGGGGAACAGGAACTATGGCTACACCTTC. Its translation: CASSLGNRNYGYTF. This chain links TRBV5-1 with TRBJ1-2; D perhaps matches TRBD1 (5 bases). The V gene lost 0 bases and the J gene lost 2 bases, with 8 bases spanning the gap. Germline values: CDR1 SGHRS, CDR2 YFSETQ. The CDR3 has 14 residues.

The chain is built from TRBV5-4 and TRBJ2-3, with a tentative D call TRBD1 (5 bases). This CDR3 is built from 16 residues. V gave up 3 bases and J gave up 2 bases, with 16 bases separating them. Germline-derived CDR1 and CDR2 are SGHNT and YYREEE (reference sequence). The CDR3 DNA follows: TGTGCCAGCAGCTCGCCGGTGGGGCGGAACACAGATACGCAGTATTTT. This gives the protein CASSSPVGRNTDTQYF. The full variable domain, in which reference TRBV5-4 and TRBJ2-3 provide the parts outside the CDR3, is ETGVTQSPTHLIKTRGQQVTLRCSSQSGHNTVSWYQQALGQGPQFIFQYYREEENGRGNFPPRFSGLQFPNYSSELNVNALELDDSALYLCASSSPVGRNTDTQYFGPGTRLTVL.

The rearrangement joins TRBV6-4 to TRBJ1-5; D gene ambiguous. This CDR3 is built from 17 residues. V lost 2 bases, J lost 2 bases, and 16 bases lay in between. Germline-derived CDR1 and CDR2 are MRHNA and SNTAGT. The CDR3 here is CASSDRPGKRRNQPQHF. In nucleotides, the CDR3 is TGTGCCAGCAGTGACCGACCGGGAAAAAGGCGCAATCAGCCCCAGCATTTT.

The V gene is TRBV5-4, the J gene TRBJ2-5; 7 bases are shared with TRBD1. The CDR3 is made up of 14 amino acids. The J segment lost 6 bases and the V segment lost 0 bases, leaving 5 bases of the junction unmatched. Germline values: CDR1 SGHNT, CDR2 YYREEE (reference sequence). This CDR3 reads CASSLDNRGQTQYF. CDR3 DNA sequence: TGTGCCAGCAGCTTGGATAACAGGGGACAGACCCAGTACTTC.

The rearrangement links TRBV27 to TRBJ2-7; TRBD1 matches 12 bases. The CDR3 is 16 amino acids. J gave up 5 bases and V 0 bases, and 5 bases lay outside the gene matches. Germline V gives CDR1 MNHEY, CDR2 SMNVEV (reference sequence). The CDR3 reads CASSLSWDRGLHEQYF. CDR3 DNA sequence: TGTGCCAGCAGTTTATCGTGGGACAGGGGGCTCCACGAGCAGTACTTC.

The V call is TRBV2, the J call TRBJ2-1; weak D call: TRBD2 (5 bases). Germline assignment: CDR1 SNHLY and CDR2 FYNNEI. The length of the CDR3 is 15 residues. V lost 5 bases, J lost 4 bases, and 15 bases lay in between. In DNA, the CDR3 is TGTGCCAGCAGTCCCGGGATCCCTGAGTACAATGAGCAGTTCTTC. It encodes CASSPGIPEYNEQFF.

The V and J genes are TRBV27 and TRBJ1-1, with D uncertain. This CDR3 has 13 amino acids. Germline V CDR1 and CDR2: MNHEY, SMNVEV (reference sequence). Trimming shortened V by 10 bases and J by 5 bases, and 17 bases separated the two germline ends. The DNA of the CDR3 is TGTGCCACCGCGGTTAGCAGGTGGACTGAAGCTTTCTTT. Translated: CATAVSRWTEAFF.

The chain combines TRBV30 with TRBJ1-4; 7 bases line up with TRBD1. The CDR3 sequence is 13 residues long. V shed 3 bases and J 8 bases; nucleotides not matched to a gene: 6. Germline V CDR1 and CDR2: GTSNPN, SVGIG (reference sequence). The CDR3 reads CAWSDRVDEKLFF. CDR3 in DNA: TGTGCCTGGAGCGACAGGGTTGACGAAAAACTGTTTTTT.

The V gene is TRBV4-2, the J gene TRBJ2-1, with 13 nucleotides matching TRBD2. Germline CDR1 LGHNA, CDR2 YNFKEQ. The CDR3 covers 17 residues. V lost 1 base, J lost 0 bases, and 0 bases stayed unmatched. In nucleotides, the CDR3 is TGTGCCAGCAGCCAAGGACTAGCGGGAGGCTCCTACAATGAGCAGTTCTTC. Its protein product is CASSQGLAGGSYNEQFF.

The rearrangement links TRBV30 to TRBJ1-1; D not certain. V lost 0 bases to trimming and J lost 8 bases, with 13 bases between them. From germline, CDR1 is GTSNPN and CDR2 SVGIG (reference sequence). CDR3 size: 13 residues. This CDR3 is CAWSVRSGSEAFF. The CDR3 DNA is TGTGCCTGGAGTGTACGATCAGGTTCCGAAGCTTTCTTT.

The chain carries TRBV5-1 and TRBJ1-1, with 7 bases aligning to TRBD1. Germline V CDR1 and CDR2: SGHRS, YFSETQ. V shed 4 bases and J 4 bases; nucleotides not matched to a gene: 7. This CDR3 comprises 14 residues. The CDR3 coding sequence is TGCGCCAGCAGCGCTAAACAGGGGACCACTGAAGCTTTCTTT. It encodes CASSAKQGTTEAFF.

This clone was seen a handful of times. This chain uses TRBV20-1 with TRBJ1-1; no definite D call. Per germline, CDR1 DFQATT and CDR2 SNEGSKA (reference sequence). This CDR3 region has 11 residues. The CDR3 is CNGGADTEAFF. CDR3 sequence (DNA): TGCAATGGTGGAGCGGACACTGAAGCTTTCTTT.

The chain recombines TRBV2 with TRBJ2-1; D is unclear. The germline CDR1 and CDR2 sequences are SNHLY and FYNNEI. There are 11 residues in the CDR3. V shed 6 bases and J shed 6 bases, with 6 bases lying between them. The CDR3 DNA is TGTGCCAGCAGGCTAACCAATGAGCAGTTCTTC. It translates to CASRLTNEQFF.

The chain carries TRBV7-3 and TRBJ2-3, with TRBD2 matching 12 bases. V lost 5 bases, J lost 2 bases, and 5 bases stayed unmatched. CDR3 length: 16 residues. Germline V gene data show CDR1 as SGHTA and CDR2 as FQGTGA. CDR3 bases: TGTGCCAGCAGCCCCGGGACTAGCGGGCTCACAGATACGCAGTATTTT. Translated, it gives CASSPGTSGLTDTQYF.

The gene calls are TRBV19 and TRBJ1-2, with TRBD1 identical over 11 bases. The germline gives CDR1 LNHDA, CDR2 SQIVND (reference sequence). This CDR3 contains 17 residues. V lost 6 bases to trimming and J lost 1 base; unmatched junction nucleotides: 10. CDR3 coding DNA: TGTGCCAGTAGCCGGACAGGGGGCGGTCTGGTTAACTATGGCTACACCTTC. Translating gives CASSRTGGGLVNYGYTF.

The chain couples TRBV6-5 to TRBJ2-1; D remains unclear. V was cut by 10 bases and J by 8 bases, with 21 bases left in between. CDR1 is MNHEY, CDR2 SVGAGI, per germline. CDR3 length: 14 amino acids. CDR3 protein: CATCSPGLSYEQFF. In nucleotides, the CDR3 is TGTGCCACCTGTAGCCCGGGTCTCTCTTATGAGCAGTTCTTC.

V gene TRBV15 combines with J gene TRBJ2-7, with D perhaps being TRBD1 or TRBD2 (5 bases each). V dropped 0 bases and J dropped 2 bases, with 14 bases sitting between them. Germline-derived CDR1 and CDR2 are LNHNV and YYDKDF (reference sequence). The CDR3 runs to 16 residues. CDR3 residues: CATSRDLGALPYEQYF. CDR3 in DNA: TGTGCCACCAGCAGAGATCTCGGGGCCCTACCCTACGAGCAGTACTTC.